Following are 12 T cell receptor beta chains from one sample sequenced in a study of cytotoxic CD8 clonotypes in ibrutinib-treated CLL. This table comes from immunoSEQ multiplex PCR, and its TCRdb copy is limited to in-frame clones, with some not included. Among around 150,000 clones listed, approximately 80% were seen once. The sample in question was PBMCs, obtained after 36 months of ibrutinib treatment. The receptor source for this set is a human donor with chronic lymphocytic leukemia.

This chain uses TRBV6-1 with TRBJ2-7, with D maybe TRBD1 (6 bases). Per the germline V gene, CDR1 is MNHNS and CDR2 is SASEGT. The CDR3 consists of 14 residues. V was pared by 7 bases and J by 0 bases, with 13 bases between. This chain's CDR3 is CASNAGASSYEQYF. The CDR3 nucleotides read TGTGCCAGCAACGCAGGGGCTTCCTCCTACGAGCAGTACTTC.

The chain links TRBV13 to TRBJ2-7; possibly TRBD2 for D (5 bases). Per germline, CDR1 PRHDT and CDR2 FYEKMQ (reference sequence). Trimming cost V 5 bases and J 4 bases, with 21 bases left between them. This CDR3 is 16 amino acids long. The CDR3 DNA reads as TGTGCCAGCAGCATGCATTCTAGCTTGGGGTATTACGAGCAGTACTTC. Translation: CASSMHSSLGYYEQYF.

Concerning this clone: One end of the junction does not line up with germline, which may come from a read error. CDR3 DNA: TGTGCCAGCAGCCGGGACAGGTCCTCCGAGCAGTACTTC. Amino acid sequence: CASSRDRSSEQYF. The gene calls are TRBV4-2 and TRBJ2-7; 8 positions agree with TRBD1. Germline values: CDR1 LGHNA, CDR2 YNFKEQ. The length of the CDR3 is 13 residues.

This clone was observed a single time. The chain joins TRBV13 to TRBJ2-7; D might be TRBD1 (6 bases). The length of the CDR3 is 14 residues. Trimming took off 5 bases at V and 2 bases at J, with 13 bases between the two ends. Germline V gives CDR1 PRHDT, CDR2 FYEKMQ (reference sequence). The CDR3 DNA sequence: TGTGCCAGCAGCATACGACAGGCCACCTACGAGCAGTACTTC. Its translation: CASSIRQATYEQYF.

The rearrangement joins TRBV6-1 to TRBJ1-5; TRBD1 matches 7 bases. Germline CDR1 MNHNS, CDR2 SASEGT. The CDR3 length is 14 residues. The trim removed 6 bases at V and 3 bases at J, leaving 5 bases unmatched. CDR3 nucleotide sequence: TGTGCCAGCAGCGGGACAGCGTACAATCAGCCCCAGCATTTT. This translates into CASSGTAYNQPQHF.

The chain combines TRBV2 with TRBJ1-3; maybe TRBD1 (5 bases). The V end lost 6 bases, the J end lost 3 bases, and 15 bases lay between the germline ends. CDR3 size: 15 residues. In germline, CDR1 is SNHLY, CDR2 FYNNEI. CDR3 protein: CASRGRDRFGNTIYF. The CDR3 nucleotides are TGTGCCAGCAGGGGCAGGGACCGCTTTGGAAACACCATATATTTT.

The rearrangement links TRBV7-2 to TRBJ2-3; 10 bases align to TRBD1. The ends lost 5 bases at V and 5 bases at J; junction bases unmatched: 10. The CDR3 has 16 residues. CDR1 SGHTA and CDR2 FQGNSA come from the germline V gene. Here the CDR3 DNA reads TGTGCCAGCAGCGAACCTCCGGGACAGGGGTTAGATACGCAGTATTTT. It codes for CASSEPPGQGLDTQYF.

V usage is TRBV29-1 and J usage is TRBJ1-1; 9 bases map to TRBD1. Losses at the gene ends were 5 bases for V and 6 bases for J; bases not matched to a gene: 16. The CDR3 consists of 16 residues. Looked up from germline, CDR1 is SQVTM and CDR2 is ANQGSEA. DNA for the CDR3: TGCAGCGTTTCCCCCCCGAAACAGGGGGCGATCGCTGAAGCTTTCTTT. It encodes CSVSPPKQGAIAEAFF. Together with reference TRBV29-1 and TRBJ1-1, the CDR3 gives the full variable domain: SAVISQKPSRDICQRGTSLTIQCQVDSQVTMMFWYRQQPGQSLTLIATANQGSEATYESGFVIDKFPISRPNLTFSTLTVSNMSPEDSSIYLCSVSPPKQGAIAEAFFGQGTRLTVV.

V usage is TRBV27 and J usage is TRBJ2-1; D is uncertain. This CDR3 spans 12 amino acids. Germline V gives CDR1 MNHEY, CDR2 SMNVEV (reference sequence). Trimming pared 5 bases from V and 12 bases from J, leaving 14 bases between. CDR3 amino acids: CASSPSLRSQFF. CDR3 coding DNA: TGTGCCAGCAGTCCCTCTTTACGCTCGCAGTTCTTC.

This clone was detected a few times. This rearrangement joins TRBV2 to TRBJ2-5; 10 nucleotides match TRBD2. With 4 bases clipped from V and 5 bases from J, the junction kept 7 bases outside the gene matches. Looked up from germline, CDR1 is SNHLY and CDR2 is FYNNEI. The CDR3 contains 15 residues. CDR3 amino acids: CASSGVAGGAETQYF. The DNA of the CDR3 is TGTGCCAGCAGTGGGGTAGCGGGGGGCGCGGAGACCCAGTACTTC. Using reference TRBV2 and TRBJ2-5 for the parts outside the CDR3, the full variable domain is EPEVTQTPSHQVTQMGQEVILRCVPISNHLYFYWYRQILGQKVEFLVSFYNNEISEKSEIFDDQFSVERPDGSNFTLKIRSTKLEDSAMYFCASSGVAGGAETQYFGPGTRLLVL.

The chain has TRBV18 and TRBJ1-6; TRBD1 matches 7 bases. Trimming cost V 3 bases and J 6 bases; bases outside gene matches: 14. CDR1 is KGHSH, CDR2 LQKENI, per germline. The CDR3 spans 18 residues. CDR3 protein: CASSPGQRLLESNSPLHF. The DNA for the CDR3 is TGTGCCAGCTCACCGGGACAGAGGCTCCTCGAAAGTAATTCACCCCTCCACTTT. The complete variable domain, with remaining parts taken from reference TRBV18 and TRBJ1-6, reads NAGVMQNPRHLVRRRGQEARLRCSPMKGHSHVYWYRQLPEEGLKFMVYLQKENIIDESGMPKERFSAEFPKEGPSILRIQQVVRGDSAAYFCASSPGQRLLESNSPLHFGNGTRLTVT.

This chain connects TRBV4-1 to TRBJ1-5; possibly TRBD1 for D (5 bases). CDR1 is MGHRA, CDR2 YSYEKL, per germline. CDR3 size: 15 residues. Trimming stripped 4 bases from V and 6 bases from J, with 16 bases between. The chain's CDR3 is CASSLQGTAVQPQHF. The CDR3 DNA sequence: TGCGCCAGCAGCCTTCAAGGGACGGCGGTTCAGCCCCAGCATTTT.